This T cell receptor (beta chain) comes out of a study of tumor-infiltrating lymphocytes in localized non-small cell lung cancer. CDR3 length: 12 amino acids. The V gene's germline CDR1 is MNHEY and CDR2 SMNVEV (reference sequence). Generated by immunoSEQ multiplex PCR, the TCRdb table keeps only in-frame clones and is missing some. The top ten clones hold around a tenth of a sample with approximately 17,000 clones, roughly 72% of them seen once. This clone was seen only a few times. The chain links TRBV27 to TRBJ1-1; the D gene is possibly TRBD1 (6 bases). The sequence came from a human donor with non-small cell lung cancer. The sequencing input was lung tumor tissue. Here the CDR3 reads CALSGGLAEAFF. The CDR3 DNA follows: TGTGCTCTCAGTGGGGGGCTGGCTGAAGCTTTCTTT.